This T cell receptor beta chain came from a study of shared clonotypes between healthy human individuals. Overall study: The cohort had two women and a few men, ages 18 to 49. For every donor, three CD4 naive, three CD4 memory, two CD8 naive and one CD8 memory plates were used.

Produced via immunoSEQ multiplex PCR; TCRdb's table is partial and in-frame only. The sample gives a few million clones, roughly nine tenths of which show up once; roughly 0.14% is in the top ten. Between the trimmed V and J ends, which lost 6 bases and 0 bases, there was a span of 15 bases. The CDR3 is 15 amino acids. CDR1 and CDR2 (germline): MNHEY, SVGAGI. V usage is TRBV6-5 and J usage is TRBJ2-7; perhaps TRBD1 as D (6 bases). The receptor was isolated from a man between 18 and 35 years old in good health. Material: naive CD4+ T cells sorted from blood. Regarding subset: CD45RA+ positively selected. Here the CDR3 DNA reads TGTGCCAGCAGATTATACAGGGTAGGCTCCTACGAGCAGTACTTC. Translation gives CASRLYRVGSYEQYF.